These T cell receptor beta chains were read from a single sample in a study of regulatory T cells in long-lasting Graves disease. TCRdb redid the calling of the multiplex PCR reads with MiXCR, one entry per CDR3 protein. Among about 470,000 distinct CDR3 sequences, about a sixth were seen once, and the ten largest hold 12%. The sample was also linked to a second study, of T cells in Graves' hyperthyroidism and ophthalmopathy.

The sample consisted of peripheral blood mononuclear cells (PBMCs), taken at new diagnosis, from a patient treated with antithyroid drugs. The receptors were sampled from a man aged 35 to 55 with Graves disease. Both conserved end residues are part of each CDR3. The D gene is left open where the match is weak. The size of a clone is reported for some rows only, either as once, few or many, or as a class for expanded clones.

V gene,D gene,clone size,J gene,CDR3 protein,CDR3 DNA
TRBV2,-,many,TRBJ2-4,CASRTGSLAKNIQYF,TGTGCCAGCAGAACAGGGTCACTAGCCAAAAACATTCAGTACTTC
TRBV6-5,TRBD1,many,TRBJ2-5,CASSYSGGETQYF,TGTGCCAGCAGTTACTCAGGGGGCGAGACCCAGTACTTC
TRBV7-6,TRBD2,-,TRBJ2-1,CASSPKGLAGRSSYNEQFF,TGTGCCAGCAGCCCTAAGGGACTAGCGGGTAGGAGCTCCTACAATGAGCAGTTCTTC
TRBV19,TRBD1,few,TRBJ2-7,CASSASIGTGGHSYEQYF,TGTGCCAGTAGTGCCTCAATCGGGACAGGGGGACATTCCTACGAGCAGTACTTC
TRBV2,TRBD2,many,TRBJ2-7,CASSVLAGTSYEQYF,TGTGCCAGCAGTGTCCTAGCGGGCACCTCCTACGAGCAGTACTTC
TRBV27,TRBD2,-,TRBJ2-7,CASSLSGRATYEQYF,TGTGCCAGCAGTTTAAGCGGGAGGGCAACCTACGAGCAGTACTTC
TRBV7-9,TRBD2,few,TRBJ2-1,CASTPSGRAENEQFF,TGTGCCAGCACCCCCAGCGGGAGGGCCGAGAATGAGCAGTTCTTC
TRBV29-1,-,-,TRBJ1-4,CSVPDRTNEKLFF,TGCAGCGTTCCAGACAGGACCAATGAAAAACTGTTTTTT
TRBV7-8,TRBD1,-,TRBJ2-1,CASSPQGASRGVVGANEQFF,TGTGCCAGCAGCCCCCAGGGGGCTAGTCGAGGGGTGGTGGGAGCCAATGAGCAGTTCTTC
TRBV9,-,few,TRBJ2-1,CASSVGVAVYNEQFF,TGTGCCAGCAGCGTAGGTGTGGCGGTCTACAATGAGCAGTTCTTC
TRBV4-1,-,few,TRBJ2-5,CASSQEETRMLETQYF,TGCGCCAGCAGCCAAGAGGAGACACGGATGTTGGAGACCCAGTACTTC
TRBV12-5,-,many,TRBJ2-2,CASGLLATGELFF,TGTGCTAGTGGTTTGTTAGCTACCGGGGAGCTGTTTTTT
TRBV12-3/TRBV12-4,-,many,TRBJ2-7,CASSTRTTSYEQYF,TGTGCCAGCAGTACCAGGACGACCTCCTACGAGCAGTACTTC
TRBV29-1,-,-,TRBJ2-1,CSVDLRSWDEQFF,TGCAGCGTTGATCTGCGGAGCTGGGATGAGCAGTTCTTC
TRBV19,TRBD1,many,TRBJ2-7,CASSFGTGREQYF,TGTGCCAGTAGTTTCGGGACAGGGCGCGAGCAGTACTTC
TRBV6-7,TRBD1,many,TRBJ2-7,CASSSPRDSHQNAEMRGYEQYF,TGTGCCAGCAGTTCCCCCCGGGACAGCCACCAGAACGCTGAAATGCGAGGCTACGAGCAGTACTTC
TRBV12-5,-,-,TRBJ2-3,CASGLVHGGYTDTQYF,TGTGCTAGTGGTTTGGTACATGGCGGCTACACAGATACGCAGTATTTT
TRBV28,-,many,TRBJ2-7,CASSFTTGTYEQYF,TGTGCCAGCAGTTTCACGACGGGTACCTACGAGCAGTACTTC
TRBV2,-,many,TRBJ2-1,CASVVYNEQFF,TGTGCCAGCGTTGTGTACAATGAGCAGTTCTTC
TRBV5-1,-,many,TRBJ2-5,CASRINSAQETQYF,TGCGCCAGCAGAATCAATAGCGCTCAAGAGACCCAGTACTTC
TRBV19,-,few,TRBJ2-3,CASSTRLTTDTQYF,TGTGCCAGTAGTACTAGACTAACCACAGATACGCAGTATTTT
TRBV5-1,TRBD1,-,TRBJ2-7,CASSPWTGNYEQYF,TGCGCCAGCAGCCCTTGGACAGGGAACTACGAGCAGTACTTC
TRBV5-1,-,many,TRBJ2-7,CASSLSVKAYEQYF,TGCGCCAGCAGCTTGTCAGTCAAAGCCTACGAGCAGTACTTC
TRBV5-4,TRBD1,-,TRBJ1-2,CASSYEGGNYGYTF,TGTGCCAGCAGCTACGAAGGGGGCAACTATGGCTACACCTTC
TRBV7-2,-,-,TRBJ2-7,CASSRDGGQYF,TGTGCCAGCAGCCGGGACGGGGGGCAGTACTTC
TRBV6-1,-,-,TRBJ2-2,CASRPGQGTYEQYFGPDTGELFF,-
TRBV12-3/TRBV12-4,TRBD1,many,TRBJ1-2,CASNPGQSFGGYTF,TGTGCCAGCAACCCGGGACAGTCCTTCGGAGGCTACACCTTC
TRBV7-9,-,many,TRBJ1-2,CASSLAQKRGYTF,TGTGCCAGCAGCTTAGCACAGAAGCGGGGCTACACCTTC
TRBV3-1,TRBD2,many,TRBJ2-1,CASSLILGLAGINEQFF,TGTGCCAGCAGCCTGATCCTCGGACTAGCGGGAATCAATGAGCAGTTCTTC
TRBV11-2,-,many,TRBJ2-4,CASSLGPGAANF,TGTGCCAGCAGCTTAGGGCCAGGCGCTGCGAACTTC
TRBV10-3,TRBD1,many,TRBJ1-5,CAISLGQGVGQPQHF,TGTGCCATCAGTCTAGGACAGGGGGTAGGTCAGCCCCAGCATTTT
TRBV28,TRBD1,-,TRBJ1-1,CASSFPGTGKRGMNTEAFF,TGTGCCAGCAGTTTCCCAGGGACAGGGAAGAGGGGCATGAACACTGAAGCTTTCTTT
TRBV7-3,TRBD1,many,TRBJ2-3,CASSPLAGQGPPDTQYF,TGTGCCAGCAGCCCCCTTGCGGGACAGGGTCCCCCAGATACGCAGTATTTT
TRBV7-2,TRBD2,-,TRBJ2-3,CASSLVPSGIYTDTQYF,TGTGCCAGCAGCTTAGTCCCTAGCGGGATTTACACAGATACGCAGTATTTT
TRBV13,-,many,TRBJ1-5,CASSFWVGNQPQHF,TGTGCCAGCAGCTTTTGGGTTGGCAATCAGCCCCAGCATTTT
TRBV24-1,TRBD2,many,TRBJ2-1,CATSDPSGSADEQFF,TGTGCCACCAGTGATCCTAGCGGGAGTGCCGATGAGCAGTTCTTC
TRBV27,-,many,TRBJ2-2,CASSFSGAGELFF,TGTGCCAGCAGCTTTTCCGGGGCCGGGGAGCTGTTTTTT
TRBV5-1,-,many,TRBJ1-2,CASSPSAGTGYGYTF,TGCGCCAGCAGCCCATCCGCCGGTACTGGCTATGGCTACACCTTC
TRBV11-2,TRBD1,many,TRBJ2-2,CASSFWKGANTGELFF,TGTGCCAGCAGCTTCTGGAAGGGGGCTAACACCGGGGAGCTGTTTTTT
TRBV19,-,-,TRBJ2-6,CASSFQGVGANVLTF,TGTGCCAGTAGTTTCCAGGGTGTTGGGGCCAACGTCCTGACTTTC
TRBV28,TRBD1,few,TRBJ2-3,CASSPSGRGHKDTQYF,TGTGCCAGCAGTCCGTCGGGAAGGGGGCATAAAGATACGCAGTATTTT
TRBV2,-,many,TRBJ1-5,CASSEVWQGRTLGNQPQHF,TGTGCCAGCAGTGAGGTCTGGCAGGGGAGAACTCTAGGCAATCAGCCCCAGCATTTT
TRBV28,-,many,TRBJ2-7,CASSSPGDRLGEQYF,TGTGCCAGCAGTTCGCCCGGGGACAGACTAGGCGAGCAGTACTTC
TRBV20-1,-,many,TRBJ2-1,CSARMQRTYNEQFF,TGCAGTGCTAGAATGCAGCGAACCTACAATGAGCAGTTCTTC
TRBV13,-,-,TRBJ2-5,CASSLGAVETQYF,TGTGCCAGCAGCTTAGGGGCAGTAGAGACCCAGTACTTC